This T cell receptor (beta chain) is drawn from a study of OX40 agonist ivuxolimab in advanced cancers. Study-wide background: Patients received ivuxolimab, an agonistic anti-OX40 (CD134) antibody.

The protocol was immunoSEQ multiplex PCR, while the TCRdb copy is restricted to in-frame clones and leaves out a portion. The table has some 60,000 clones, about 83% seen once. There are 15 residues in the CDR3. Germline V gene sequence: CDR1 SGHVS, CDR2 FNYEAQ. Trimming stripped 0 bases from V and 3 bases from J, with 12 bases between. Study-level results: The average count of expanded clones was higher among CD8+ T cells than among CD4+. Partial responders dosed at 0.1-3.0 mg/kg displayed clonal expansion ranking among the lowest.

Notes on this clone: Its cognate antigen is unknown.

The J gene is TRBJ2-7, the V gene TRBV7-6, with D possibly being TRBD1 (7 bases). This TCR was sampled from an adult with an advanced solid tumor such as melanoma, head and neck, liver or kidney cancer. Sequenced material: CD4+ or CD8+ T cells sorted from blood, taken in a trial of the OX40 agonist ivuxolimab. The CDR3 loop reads CASSLAPGGIYEQYF. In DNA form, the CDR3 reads TGTGCCAGCAGCTTAGCCCCAGGGGGGATCTACGAGCAGTACTTC.